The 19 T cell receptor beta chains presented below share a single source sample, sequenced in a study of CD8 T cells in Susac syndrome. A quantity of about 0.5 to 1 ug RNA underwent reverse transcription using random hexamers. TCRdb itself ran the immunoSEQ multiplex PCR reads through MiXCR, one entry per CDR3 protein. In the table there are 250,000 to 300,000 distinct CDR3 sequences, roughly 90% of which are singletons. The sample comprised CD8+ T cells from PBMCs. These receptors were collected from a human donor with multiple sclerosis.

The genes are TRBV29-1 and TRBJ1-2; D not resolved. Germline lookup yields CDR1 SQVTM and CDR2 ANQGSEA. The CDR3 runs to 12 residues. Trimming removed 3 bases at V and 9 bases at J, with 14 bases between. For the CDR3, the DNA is TGCAGCGTTGAGAAGGAGGAAACGAGCTACACCTTC. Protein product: CSVEKEETSYTF. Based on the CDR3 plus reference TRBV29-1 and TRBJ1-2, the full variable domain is SAVISQKPSRDICQRGTSLTIQCQVDSQVTMMFWYRQQPGQSLTLIATANQGSEATYESGFVIDKFPISRPNLTFSTLTVSNMSPEDSSIYLCSVEKEETSYTFGSGTRLTVV.

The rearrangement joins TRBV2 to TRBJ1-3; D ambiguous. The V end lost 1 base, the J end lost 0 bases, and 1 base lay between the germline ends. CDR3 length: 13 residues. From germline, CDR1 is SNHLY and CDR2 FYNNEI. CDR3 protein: CASSEDSGNTIYF. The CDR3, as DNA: TGTGCCAGCAGTGAAGACTCTGGAAACACCATATATTTT.

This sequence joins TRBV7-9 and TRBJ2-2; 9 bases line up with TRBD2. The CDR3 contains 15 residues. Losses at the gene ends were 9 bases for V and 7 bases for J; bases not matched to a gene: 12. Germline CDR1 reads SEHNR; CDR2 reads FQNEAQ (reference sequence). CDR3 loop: CARRSLAGTDGELFF. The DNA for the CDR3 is TGTGCCAGACGTAGCCTAGCGGGAACGGACGGGGAGCTGTTTTTT.

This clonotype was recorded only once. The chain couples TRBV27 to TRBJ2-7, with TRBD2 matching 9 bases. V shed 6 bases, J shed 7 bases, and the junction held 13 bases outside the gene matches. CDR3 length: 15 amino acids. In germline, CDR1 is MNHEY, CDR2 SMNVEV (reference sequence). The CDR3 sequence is CASRSGTSKQKEQYF. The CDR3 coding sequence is TGTGCCAGCAGATCCGGGACTAGCAAACAGAAGGAGCAGTACTTC.

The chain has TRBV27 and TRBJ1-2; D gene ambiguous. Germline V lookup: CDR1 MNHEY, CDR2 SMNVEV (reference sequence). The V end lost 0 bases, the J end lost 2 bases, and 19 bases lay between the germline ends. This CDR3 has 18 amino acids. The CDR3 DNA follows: TGTGCCAGCAGTTTATCGAGGCAGGTCTCTTTACCAAACTATGGCTACACCTTC. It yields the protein CASSLSRQVSLPNYGYTF.

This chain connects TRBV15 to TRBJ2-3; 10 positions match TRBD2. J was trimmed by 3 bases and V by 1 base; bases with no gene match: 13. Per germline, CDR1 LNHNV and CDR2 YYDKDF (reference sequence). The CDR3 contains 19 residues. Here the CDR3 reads CATSRALAGDLGPTDTQYF. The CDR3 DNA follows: TGTGCCACCAGCAGAGCCCTAGCGGGAGATTTAGGGCCGACAGATACGCAGTATTTT. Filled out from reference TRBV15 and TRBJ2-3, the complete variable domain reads DAMVIQNPRYQVTQFGKPVTLSCSQTLNHNVMYWYQQKSSQAPKLLFHYYDKDFNNEADTPDNFQSRRPNTSFCFLDIRSPGLGDTAMYLCATSRALAGDLGPTDTQYFGPGTRLTVL.

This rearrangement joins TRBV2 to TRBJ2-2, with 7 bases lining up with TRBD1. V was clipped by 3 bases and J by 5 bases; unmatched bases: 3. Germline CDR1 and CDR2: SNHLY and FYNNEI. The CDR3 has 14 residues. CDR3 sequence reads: CASSDHRGTGELFF. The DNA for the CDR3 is TGTGCCAGCAGTGACCACAGGGGAACCGGGGAGCTGTTTTTT.

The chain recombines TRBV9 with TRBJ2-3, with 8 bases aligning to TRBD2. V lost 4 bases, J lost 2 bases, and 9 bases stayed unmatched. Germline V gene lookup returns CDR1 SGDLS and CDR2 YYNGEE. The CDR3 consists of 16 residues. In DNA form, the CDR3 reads TGTGCCAGCAGCTCAGGACTAGCCGGGCACACAGATACGCAGTATTTT. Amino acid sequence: CASSSGLAGHTDTQYF.

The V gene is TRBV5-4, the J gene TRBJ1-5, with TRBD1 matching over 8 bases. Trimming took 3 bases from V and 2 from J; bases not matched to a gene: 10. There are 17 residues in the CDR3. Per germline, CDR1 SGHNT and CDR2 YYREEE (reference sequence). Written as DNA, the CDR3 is TGTGCCAGCAGCTCCGCTCCGGGACAGGAAGGCAATCAGCCCCAGCATTTT. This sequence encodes CASSSAPGQEGNQPQHF.

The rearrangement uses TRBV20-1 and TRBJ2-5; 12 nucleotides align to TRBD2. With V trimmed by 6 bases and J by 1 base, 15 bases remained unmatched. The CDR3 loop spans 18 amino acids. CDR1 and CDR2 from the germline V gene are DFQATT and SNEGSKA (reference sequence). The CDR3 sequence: CSARVVKTSGSFQETQYF. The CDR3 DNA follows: TGCAGTGCCCGCGTAGTGAAGACTAGCGGGAGCTTCCAAGAGACCCAGTACTTC.

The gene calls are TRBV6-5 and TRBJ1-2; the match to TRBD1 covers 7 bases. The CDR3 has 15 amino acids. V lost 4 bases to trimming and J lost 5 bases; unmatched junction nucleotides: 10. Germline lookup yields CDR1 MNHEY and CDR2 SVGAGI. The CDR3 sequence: CASSLGPDRKYGYTF. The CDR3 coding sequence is TGTGCCAGCAGTTTGGGACCGGACAGGAAGTATGGCTACACCTTC.

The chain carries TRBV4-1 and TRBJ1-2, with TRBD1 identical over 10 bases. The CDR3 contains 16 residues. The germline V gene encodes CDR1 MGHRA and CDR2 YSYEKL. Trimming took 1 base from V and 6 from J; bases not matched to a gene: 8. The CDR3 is CASSQVNIGTGDGYTF. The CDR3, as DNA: TGCGCCAGCAGCCAAGTAAATATCGGGACAGGGGATGGCTACACCTTC.

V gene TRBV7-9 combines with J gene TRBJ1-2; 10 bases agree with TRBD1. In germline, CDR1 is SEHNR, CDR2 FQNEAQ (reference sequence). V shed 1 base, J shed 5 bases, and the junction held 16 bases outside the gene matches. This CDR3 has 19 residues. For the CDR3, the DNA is TGTGCCAGCAGCTTAGAAGGGGGACAGGGGCACCCTTCCTTGTATGGCTACACCTTC. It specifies CASSLEGGQGHPSLYGYTF.

Written as DNA, the CDR3 is TGTGCCAGCAGCCCTTGGACAGGGGAGAATGAGCAGTTCTTC. Protein product: CASSPWTGENEQFF. The J gene is TRBJ2-1, the V gene TRBV7-8, with 9 bases matching TRBD1. The CDR3 contains 14 residues. Germline V gene lookup returns CDR1 SGHVS and CDR2 FQNEAQ. J gave up 7 bases and V 5 bases, and 6 bases lay outside the gene matches.

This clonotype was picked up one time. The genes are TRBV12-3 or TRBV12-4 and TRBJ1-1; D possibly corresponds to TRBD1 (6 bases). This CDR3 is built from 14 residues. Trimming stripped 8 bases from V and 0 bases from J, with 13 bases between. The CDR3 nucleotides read TGTGCCAGCCCCGGGAGGGACATGAACACTGAAGCTTTCTTT. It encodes CASPGRDMNTEAFF.

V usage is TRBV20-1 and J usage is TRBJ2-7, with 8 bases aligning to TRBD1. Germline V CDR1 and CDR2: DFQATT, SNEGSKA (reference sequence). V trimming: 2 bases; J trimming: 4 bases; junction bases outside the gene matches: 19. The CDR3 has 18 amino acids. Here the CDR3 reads CSARPSQGGLVLGYEQYF. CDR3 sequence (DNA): TGCAGTGCTAGACCCTCACAGGGGGGCCTAGTTCTGGGATACGAGCAGTACTTC.

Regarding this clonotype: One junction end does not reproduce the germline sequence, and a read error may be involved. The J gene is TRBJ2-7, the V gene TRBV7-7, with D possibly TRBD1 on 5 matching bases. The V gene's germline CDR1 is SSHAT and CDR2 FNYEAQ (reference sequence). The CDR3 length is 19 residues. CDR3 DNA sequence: TGTGCTAGCAGCCCCACCTCTCCCGGTTTAGGACATAGGTCCTACGAGCAGTACTTC. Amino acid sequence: CASSPTSPGLGHRSYEQYF.

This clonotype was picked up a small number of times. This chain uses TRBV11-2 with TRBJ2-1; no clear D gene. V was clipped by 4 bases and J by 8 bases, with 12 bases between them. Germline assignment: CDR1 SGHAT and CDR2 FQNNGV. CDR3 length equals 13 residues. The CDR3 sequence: CASSSRPLDEQFF. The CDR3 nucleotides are TGTGCCAGCAGCTCTCGCCCTTTGGATGAGCAGTTCTTC.

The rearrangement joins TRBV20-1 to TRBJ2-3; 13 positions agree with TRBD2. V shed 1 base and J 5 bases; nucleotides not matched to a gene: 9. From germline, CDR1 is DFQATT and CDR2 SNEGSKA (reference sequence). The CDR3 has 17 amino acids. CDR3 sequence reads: CSARVYGLAGVGDTQYF. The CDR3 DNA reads TGCAGTGCTAGAGTCTACGGACTAGCGGGAGTAGGAGATACGCAGTATTTT.